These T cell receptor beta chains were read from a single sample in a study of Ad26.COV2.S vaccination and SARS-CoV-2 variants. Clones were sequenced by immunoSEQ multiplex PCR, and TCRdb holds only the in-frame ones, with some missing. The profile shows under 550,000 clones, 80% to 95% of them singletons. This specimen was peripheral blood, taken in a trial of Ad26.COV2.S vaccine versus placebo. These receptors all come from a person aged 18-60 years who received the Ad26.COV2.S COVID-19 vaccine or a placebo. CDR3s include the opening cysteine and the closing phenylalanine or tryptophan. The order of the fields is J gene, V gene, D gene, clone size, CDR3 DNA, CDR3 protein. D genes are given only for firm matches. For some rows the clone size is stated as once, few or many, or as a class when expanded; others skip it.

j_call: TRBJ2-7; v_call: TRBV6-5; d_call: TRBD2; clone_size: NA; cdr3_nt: TGTGCCAGCACAGGGACTAGCGGGATCGGGGAGCAGTACTTC; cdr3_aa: CASTGTSGIGEQYF
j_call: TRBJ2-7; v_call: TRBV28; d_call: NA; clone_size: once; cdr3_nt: TGTGCCAGCAGTTTTTCCGGGAACACCTACGAGCAGTACTTC; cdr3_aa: CASSFSGNTYEQYF
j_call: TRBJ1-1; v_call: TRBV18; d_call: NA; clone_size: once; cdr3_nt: TGTGCCAGCTCACCACCGATAGGGCCGAACACTGAAGCTTTCTTT; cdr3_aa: CASSPPIGPNTEAFF
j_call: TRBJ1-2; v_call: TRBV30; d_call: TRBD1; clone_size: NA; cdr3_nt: TGTGCCTGGACAAGGACAGGGAAAGGGGATAACTATGGCTACACCTTC; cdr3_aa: CAWTRTGKGDNYGYTF
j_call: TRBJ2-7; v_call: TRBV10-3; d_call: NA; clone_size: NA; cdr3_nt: TGTGCCATCAGTTCCGGGACTTTCCAAAGGACACCAGCGCGAGAGCAGTACTTC; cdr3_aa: CAISSGTFQRTPAREQYF
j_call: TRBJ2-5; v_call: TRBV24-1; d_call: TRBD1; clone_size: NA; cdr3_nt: TGTGCCACCAGTGAACGAAGACAGGGGGCGCGGGGAGAGACCCAGTACTTC; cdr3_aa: CATSERRQGARGETQYF
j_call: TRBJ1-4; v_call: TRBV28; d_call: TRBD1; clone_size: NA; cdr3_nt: TGTGCCAGCAGTTCCTGGACAGGGGGGCCTAATGAAAAACTGTTTTTT; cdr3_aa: CASSSWTGGPNEKLFF
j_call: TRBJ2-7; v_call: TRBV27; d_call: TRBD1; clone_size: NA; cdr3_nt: TGTGCCAGCAGGCCCAGGGGGCATTCCGAGCAGTACTTC; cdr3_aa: CASRPRGHSEQYF
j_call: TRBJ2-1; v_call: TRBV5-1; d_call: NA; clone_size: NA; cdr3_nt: TGCGCCAGCAGCACTGGACAGCTCCTCAGGAGGGATGAGCAGTTCTTC; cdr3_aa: CASSTGQLLRRDEQFF
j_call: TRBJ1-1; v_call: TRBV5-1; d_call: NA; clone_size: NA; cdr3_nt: TGCGCCAGCAGCTTGGATTACAGAAGGACAGAGAACACTGAAGCTTTCTTT; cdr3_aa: CASSLDYRRTENTEAFF
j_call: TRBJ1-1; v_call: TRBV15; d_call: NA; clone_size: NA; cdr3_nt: TGTGCCACCATGCTTGGGCACTGGGGCACTGAAGCTTTCTTT; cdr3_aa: CATMLGHWGTEAFF
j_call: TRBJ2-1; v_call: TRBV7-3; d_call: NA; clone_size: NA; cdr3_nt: TGTGCCAGCAGCTTCAGGCCCTACAATGAGCAGTTCTTC; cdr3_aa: CASSFRPYNEQFF
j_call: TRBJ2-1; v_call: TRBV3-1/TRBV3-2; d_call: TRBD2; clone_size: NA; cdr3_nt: TGTGCCAGCAGCCAGGACCTAGCGGAGCCCCACCAGTTCTTC; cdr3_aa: CASSQDLAEPHQFF
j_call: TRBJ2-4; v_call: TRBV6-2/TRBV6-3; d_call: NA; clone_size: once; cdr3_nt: TGTGCCAGCGGCCAAAACATTCAGTACTTC; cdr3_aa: CASGQNIQYF
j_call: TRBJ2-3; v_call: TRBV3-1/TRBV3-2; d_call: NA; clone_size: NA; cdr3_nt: TGTGCCAGCAGCCCTAGCACAGATACGCAGTATTTT; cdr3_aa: CASSPSTDTQYF
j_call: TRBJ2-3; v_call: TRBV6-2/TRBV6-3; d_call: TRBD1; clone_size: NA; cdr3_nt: TGTGCCAGCAGTAACAGACAGGGCCCCCCAGATACGCAGTATTTT; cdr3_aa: CASSNRQGPPDTQYF
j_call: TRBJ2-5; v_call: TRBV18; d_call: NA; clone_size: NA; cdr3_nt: TGTGCCAGCTCACCGCAGGACCCCCGGGGCCAAGAGACCCAGTACTTC; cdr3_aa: CASSPQDPRGQETQYF
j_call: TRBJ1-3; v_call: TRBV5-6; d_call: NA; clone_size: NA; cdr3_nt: TGTGCCAGCAGCTTAGGGGCACAGGCGGGAAACACCATATATTTT; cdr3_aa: CASSLGAQAGNTIYF
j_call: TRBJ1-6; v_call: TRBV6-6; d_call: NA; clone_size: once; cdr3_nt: TGTGCCAGTATAGGGGTCTCCTATAATTCACCCCTCCACTTT; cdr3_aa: CASIGVSYNSPLHF
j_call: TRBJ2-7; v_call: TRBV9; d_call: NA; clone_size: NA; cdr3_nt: TGTGCCAGCAGCGTAGTGCGGGACGGCACCTACGAGCAGTACTTC; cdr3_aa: CASSVVRDGTYEQYF
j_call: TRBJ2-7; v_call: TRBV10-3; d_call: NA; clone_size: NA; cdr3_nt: TGTGCCACCCGACACGCAGGGGCAAGCTACGAGCAGTACTTC; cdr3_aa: CATRHAGASYEQYF
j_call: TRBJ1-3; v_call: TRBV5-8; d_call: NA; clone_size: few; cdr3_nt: TGTGCCAGCAGCTTCTCTGGAAACACCATATATTTT; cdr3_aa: CASSFSGNTIYF
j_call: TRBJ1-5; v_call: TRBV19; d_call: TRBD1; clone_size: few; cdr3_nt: TGTGCCAGTTCCGGGACAGGGGGACAGCCCCAGCATTTT; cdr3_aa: CASSGTGGQPQHF
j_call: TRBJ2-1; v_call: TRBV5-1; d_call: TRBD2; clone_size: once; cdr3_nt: TGCGCCAGCAGCCCTACTAGCGGCGTCAGCAATGAGCAGTTCTTC; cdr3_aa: CASSPTSGVSNEQFF
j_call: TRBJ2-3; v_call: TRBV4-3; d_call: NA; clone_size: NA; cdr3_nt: TGCGCCAGCAGCCGGGATACAGGAACTAGCACAGATACGCAGTATTTT; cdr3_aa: CASSRDTGTSTDTQYF
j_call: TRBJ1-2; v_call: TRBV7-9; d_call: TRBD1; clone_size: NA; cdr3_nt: TGTGCCAGCAGCTCAGAATCAGACAGGGTCTATGGCTACACCTTC; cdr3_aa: CASSSESDRVYGYTF
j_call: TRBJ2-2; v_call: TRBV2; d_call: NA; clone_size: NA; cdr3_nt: TGTGCCAGCAGTGACCCAGGGATCGGGGAGCTGTTTTTT; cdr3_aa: CASSDPGIGELFF
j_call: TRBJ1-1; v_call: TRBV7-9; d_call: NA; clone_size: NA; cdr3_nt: TGTGCCAGCAGCTTAGGAGGGGGGTCGGACACTGAAGCTTTCTTT; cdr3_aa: CASSLGGGSDTEAFF
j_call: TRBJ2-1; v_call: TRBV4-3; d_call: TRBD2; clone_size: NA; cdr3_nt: TGCGCCAGCAGCACTAGACTAGCGGGAGAAGGCTACAATGAGCAGTTCTTC; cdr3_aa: CASSTRLAGEGYNEQFF
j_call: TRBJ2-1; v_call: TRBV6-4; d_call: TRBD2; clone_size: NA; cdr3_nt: TGTGCCAGCAGTGACGGACTAGCGGGATTGAATGAGCAGTTCTTC; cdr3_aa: CASSDGLAGLNEQFF
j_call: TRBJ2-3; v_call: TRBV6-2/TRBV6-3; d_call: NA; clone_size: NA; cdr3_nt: TGTGCCAGCAGTTACTCCCTAACGAGAAACACAGATACGCAGTATTTT; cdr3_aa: CASSYSLTRNTDTQYF
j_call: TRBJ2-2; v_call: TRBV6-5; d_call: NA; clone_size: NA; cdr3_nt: TGTGCCAGCAGCCTAGCGATAAACACCGGGGAGCTGTTTTTT; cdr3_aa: CASSLAINTGELFF
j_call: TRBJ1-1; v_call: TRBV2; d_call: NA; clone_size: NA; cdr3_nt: TGTGCCAGCAGGATAACAGGGTTCCCTGAAGCTTTCTTT; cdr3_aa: CASRITGFPEAFF
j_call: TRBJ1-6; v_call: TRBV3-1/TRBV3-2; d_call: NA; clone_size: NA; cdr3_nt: TGTGCCAGCAGCCCTAATGGGGCCCGTAATTCACCCCTCCACTTT; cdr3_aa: CASSPNGARNSPLHF
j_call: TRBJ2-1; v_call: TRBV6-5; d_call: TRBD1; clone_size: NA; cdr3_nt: TGTGCCAGCAGGACCGGGACAGGGGTCTACAATGAGCAGTTCTTC; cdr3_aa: CASRTGTGVYNEQFF
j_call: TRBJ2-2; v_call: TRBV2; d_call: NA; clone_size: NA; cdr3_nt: TGTGCCAGCCTACGACTAGCGAACACCGGGGAGCTGTTTTTT; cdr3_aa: CASLRLANTGELFF
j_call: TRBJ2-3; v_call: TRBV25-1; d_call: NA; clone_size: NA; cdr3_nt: TGTGCCAGCAGTGAATATAAGGGCACAGATACGCAGTATTTT; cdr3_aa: CASSEYKGTDTQYF
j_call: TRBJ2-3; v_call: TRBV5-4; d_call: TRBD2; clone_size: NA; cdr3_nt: TGTGCCAGCAGCTTGGGACTAGCGGGAAGCACAGATACGCAGTATTTT; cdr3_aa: CASSLGLAGSTDTQYF
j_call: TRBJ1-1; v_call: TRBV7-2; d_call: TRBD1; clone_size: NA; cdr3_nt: TGTGCCAGCAGCTCCGATCCGACAGGGTTCACTGAAGCTTTCTTT; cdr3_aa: CASSSDPTGFTEAFF
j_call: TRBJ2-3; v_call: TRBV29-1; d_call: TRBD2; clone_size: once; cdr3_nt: TGCAGCGTTGTGAGGGACACTAGCGGCGCGGATACGCAGTATTTT; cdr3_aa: CSVVRDTSGADTQYF
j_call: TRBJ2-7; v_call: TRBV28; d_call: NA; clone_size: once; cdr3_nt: TGTGCCAGCAGGCTCCCGGTCTCCTACGAGCAGTACTTC; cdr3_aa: CASRLPVSYEQYF
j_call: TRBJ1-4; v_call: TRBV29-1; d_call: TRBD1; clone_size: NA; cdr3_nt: TGCAGCGTTGAGGTTGGACAGGGGAACGCTGAAAAACTGTTTTTT; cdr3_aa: CSVEVGQGNAEKLFF
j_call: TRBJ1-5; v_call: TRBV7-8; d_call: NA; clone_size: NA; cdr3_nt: TGTGCCAGCAGCCCATGGGGGGCCTCGAGCAATCAGCCCCAGCATTTT; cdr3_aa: CASSPWGASSNQPQHF
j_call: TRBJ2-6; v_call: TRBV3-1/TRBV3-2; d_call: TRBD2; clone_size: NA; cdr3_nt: TGTGCCAGCAGCCAAGTCCTGGGACTAGCGGGGGCCTCTGGGGCCAACGTCCTGACTTTC; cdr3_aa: CASSQVLGLAGASGANVLTF
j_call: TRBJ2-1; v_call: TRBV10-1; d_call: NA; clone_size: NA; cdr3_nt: TGCGCCAGCAGTTATGGGGTGGGTGAGCAGTTCTTC; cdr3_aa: CASSYGVGEQFF
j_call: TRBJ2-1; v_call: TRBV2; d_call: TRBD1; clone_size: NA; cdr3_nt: TGTGCCAGCAAGACCCCTGACAGGGTGTGGGAGCAGTTCTTC; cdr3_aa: CASKTPDRVWEQFF
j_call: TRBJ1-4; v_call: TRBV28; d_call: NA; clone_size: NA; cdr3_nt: TGTGCCAGCAATTGGGAAGCAGGGGTACGTGAAAAACTGTTTTTT; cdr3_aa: CASNWEAGVREKLFF